The 14 T cell receptor beta chains below all came from one sample that was sequenced in a study of blood T cell repertoires in COVID-19. Assay: immunoSEQ multiplex PCR; the TCRdb copy retains only in-frame clones and omits some. The table shows about 65,000 clones, with about 82% occurring only once. The sample taken for sequencing was peripheral blood. These receptors came from a human donor in a cohort sampled during active COVID-19.

The chain links TRBV9 to TRBJ1-3; tentative D call: TRBD1 (6 bases). The CDR3 length is 13 residues. V was shortened by 3 bases and J by 7 bases, with 11 bases between the two germline ends. Germline V gene lookup returns CDR1 SGDLS and CDR2 YYNGEE. CDR3 region: CASSAGGQNTIYF. The CDR3 region has the DNA TGTGCCAGCAGCGCGGGGGGCCAGAACACCATATATTTT.

The V gene is TRBV19, the J gene TRBJ1-6, with D tentatively TRBD1 (6 bases). From germline, CDR1 is LNHDA and CDR2 SQIVND (reference sequence). Trimming took 6 bases from V and 5 from J, leaving 17 bases between them. CDR3 length: 16 amino acids. CDR3 sequence: CASRKRTDNNNSPLHF. In DNA, the CDR3 is TGTGCCAGTAGAAAGCGGACAGATAATAATAATTCACCCCTCCACTTT.

This chain uses TRBV9 with TRBJ2-3, with TRBD2 matching over 11 bases. V shed 3 bases and J 3 bases; nucleotides not matched to a gene: 3. The CDR3 totals 15 residues. The germline V gene encodes CDR1 SGDLS and CDR2 YYNGEE. CDR3 nucleotide sequence: TGTGCCAGCAGCGCCTTAGCGGGGGGGACAGATACGCAGTATTTT. It encodes CASSALAGGTDTQYF.

The genes are TRBV27 and TRBJ2-5; no reliable D call. V was cut by 4 bases and J by 3 bases, with 9 bases left in between. The CDR3 length is 13 residues. The germline V gene encodes CDR1 MNHEY and CDR2 SMNVEV (reference sequence). The CDR3: CASSSLGEETQYF. The CDR3 DNA reads TGTGCCAGCAGTTCATTAGGAGAAGAGACCCAGTACTTC.

The sample holds one count of this clone. The chain uses TRBV2 and TRBJ2-2; 7 bases line up with TRBD1. Germline assignment: CDR1 SNHLY and CDR2 FYNNEI. The CDR3 contains 17 residues. Unmatched junction bases numbered 18, after V lost 6 bases and J lost 8 bases. The CDR3 is CASSPEPGTAKFGELFF. The CDR3 coding sequence is TGTGCCAGCAGCCCCGAACCCGGGACAGCCAAGTTTGGGGAGCTGTTTTTT.

This clone has more than one count but fewer than ten. J is TRBJ2-2 and V is TRBV2; TRBD1 matches 10 bases. J gave up 3 bases and V 7 bases, and 5 bases lay outside the gene matches. The CDR3 sequence is 15 residues long. Germline V gene data show CDR1 as SNHLY and CDR2 as FYNNEI. The CDR3 sequence is CASKDRGFYTGELFF. DNA of the CDR3: TGTGCCAGCAAGGACAGGGGGTTTTACACCGGGGAGCTGTTTTTT.

The rearrangement joins TRBV5-1 to TRBJ1-2; a possible D gene is TRBD1 (6 bases). The CDR3 totals 13 residues. Germline values: CDR1 SGHRS, CDR2 YFSETQ. V lost 4 bases to trimming and J lost 1 base, with 8 bases between them. CDR3 sequence reads: CASSVDSNYGYTF. CDR3 DNA sequence: TGCGCCAGCAGCGTGGACAGTAACTATGGCTACACCTTC.

The chain links TRBV5-6 to TRBJ2-3, with 10 nucleotides matching TRBD2. The CDR3 is made up of 16 amino acids. Germline CDR1 is SGHDT and CDR2 is YYEEEE. Losses at the gene ends were 1 base for V and 5 bases for J; bases not matched to a gene: 7. CDR3 loop: CASSLYSGGARDTQYF. Here the CDR3 DNA reads TGTGCCAGCAGCTTGTACAGCGGGGGGGCCAGAGATACGCAGTATTTT. The variable domain in full, completed from reference TRBV5-6 and TRBJ2-3, reads DAGVTQSPTHLIKTRGQQVTLRCSPKSGHDTVSWYQQALGQGPQFIFQYYEEEERQRGNFPDRFSGHQFPNYSSELNVNALLLGDSALYLCASSLYSGGARDTQYFGPGTRLTVL.

This chain uses TRBV9 with TRBJ2-3; 13 positions match TRBD2. V dropped 3 bases and J dropped 6; count of bases not matched to a gene: 7. Germline CDR1 reads SGDLS; CDR2 reads YYNGEE. This CDR3 is 16 amino acids long. The CDR3 DNA follows: TGTGCCAGCAGCGAGAGACTAGCGGGGGGTCTTGATACGCAGTATTTT. It encodes CASSERLAGGLDTQYF.

The genes are TRBV6-2 or TRBV6-3 and TRBJ2-7, with 8 bases that match TRBD1. CDR1 and CDR2 (germline): MNHEY, SVGEGT. V gave up 4 bases and J gave up 6 bases; unmatched junction bases: 11. The CDR3 spans 15 residues. CDR3 in amino acids: CASSLRQGFRPEQYF. DNA for the CDR3: TGTGCCAGCAGTTTGAGACAGGGGTTCCGCCCCGAGCAGTACTTC.

The chain uses TRBV6-5 and TRBJ2-7; D might be TRBD1 (5 bases). CDR1 and CDR2 (germline): MNHEY, SVGAGI. V was shortened by 2 bases and J by 0 bases, with 8 bases between the two germline ends. The CDR3 runs to 14 residues. Here the CDR3 reads CASSYGAASYEQYF. CDR3 DNA: TGTGCCAGCAGTTACGGGGCGGCCTCCTACGAGCAGTACTTC.

V gene TRBV9 combines with J gene TRBJ2-1; D remains ambiguous. This CDR3 has 15 residues. Germline V gene lookup returns CDR1 SGDLS and CDR2 YYNGEE. V lost 0 bases and J lost 6, with 13 bases in between. The CDR3 loop reads CASSVGVVLGNEQFF. The CDR3 DNA reads as TGTGCCAGCAGCGTAGGTGTAGTCCTCGGCAATGAGCAGTTCTTC.

The chain recombines TRBV28 with TRBJ1-5; no definite D call. The length of the CDR3 is 14 residues. Per germline, CDR1 MDHEN and CDR2 SYDVKM. V was cut by 3 bases and J by 2 bases, with 8 bases left in between. This CDR3 reads CASSLGRRNQPQHF. In nucleotides, the CDR3 is TGTGCCAGCAGTTTGGGCAGACGCAATCAGCCCCAGCATTTT.

The rearrangement links TRBV2 to TRBJ2-2; the match to TRBD1 covers 7 bases. The CDR3 runs to 18 residues. Germline V lookup: CDR1 SNHLY, CDR2 FYNNEI. With 8 bases clipped from V and 0 bases from J, the junction kept 15 bases outside the gene matches. Here the CDR3 DNA reads TGTGCCAGCTCTTGGCCAGACAGGGCCCCAACGAACACCGGGGAGCTGTTTTTT. This gives the protein CASSWPDRAPTNTGELFF.